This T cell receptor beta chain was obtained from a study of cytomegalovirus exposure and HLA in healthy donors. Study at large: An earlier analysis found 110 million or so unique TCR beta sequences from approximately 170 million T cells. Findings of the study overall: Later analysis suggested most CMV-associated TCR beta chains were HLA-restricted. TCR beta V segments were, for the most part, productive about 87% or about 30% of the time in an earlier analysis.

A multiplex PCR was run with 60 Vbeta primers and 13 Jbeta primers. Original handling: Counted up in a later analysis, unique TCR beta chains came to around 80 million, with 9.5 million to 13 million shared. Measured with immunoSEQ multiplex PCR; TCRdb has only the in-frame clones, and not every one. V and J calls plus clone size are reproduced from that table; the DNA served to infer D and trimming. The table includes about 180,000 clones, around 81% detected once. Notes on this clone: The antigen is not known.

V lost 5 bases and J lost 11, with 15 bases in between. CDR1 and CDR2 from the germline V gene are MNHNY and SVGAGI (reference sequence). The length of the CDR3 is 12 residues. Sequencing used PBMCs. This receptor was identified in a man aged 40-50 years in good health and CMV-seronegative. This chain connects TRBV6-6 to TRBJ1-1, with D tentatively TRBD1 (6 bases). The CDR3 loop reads CASSPGAEVAFF. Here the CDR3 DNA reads TGTGCCAGCAGTCCAGGGGCCGAGGTGGCTTTCTTT.